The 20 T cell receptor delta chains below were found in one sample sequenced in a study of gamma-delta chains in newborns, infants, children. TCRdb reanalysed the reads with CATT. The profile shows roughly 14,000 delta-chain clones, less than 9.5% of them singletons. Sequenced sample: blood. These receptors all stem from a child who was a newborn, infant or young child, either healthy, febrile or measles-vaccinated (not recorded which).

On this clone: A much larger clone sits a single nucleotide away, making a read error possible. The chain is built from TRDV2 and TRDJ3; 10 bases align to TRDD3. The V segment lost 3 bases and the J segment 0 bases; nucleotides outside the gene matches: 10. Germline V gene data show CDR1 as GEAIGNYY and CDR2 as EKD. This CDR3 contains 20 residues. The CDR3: CACDPVLGDESSWDTRQMFF. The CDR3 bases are TGTGCCTGTGACCCGGTACTGGGGGATGAGAGCTCCTGGGACACCCGACAGATGTTTTTC.

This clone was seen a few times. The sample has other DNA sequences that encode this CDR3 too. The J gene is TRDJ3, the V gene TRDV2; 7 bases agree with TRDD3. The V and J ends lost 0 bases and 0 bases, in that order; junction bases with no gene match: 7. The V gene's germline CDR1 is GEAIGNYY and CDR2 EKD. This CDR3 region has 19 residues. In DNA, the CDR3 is TGTGCCTGTGACACCGTCCTGGGGGTTAGCTCCTGGGACACCCGACAGATGTTTTTC. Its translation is CACDTVLGVSSWDTRQMFF.

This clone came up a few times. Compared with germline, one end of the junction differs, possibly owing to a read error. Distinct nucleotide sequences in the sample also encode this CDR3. CDR3: CACDTVSGGSSSWDTRQMFF. The CDR3 DNA reads TGTGCCTGCGACACCGTTTCAGGGGGCTCCAGCTCCTGGGACACCCGACAGATGTTTTTC. The chain recombines TRDV2 with TRDJ3; D is possibly TRDD3 (5 bases). The CDR3 runs to 20 residues. Germline CDR1 GEAIGNYY, CDR2 EKD.

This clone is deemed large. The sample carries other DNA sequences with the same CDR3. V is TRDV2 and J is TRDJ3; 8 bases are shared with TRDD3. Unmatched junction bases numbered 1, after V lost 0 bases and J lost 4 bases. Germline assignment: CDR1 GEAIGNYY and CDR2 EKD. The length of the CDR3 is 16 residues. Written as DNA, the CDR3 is TGTGCCTGTGACACCTGGGGGATTTGGGACACCCGACAGATGTTTTTC. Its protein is CACDTWGIWDTRQMFF.

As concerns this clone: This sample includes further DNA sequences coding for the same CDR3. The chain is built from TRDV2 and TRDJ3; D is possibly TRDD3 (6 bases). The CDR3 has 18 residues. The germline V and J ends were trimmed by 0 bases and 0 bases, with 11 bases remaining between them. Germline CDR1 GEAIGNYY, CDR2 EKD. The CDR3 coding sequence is TGTGCCTGTGACACCTGGGGGGGGAGCTCCTGGGACACCCGACAGATGTTTTTC. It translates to CACDTWGGSSWDTRQMFF.

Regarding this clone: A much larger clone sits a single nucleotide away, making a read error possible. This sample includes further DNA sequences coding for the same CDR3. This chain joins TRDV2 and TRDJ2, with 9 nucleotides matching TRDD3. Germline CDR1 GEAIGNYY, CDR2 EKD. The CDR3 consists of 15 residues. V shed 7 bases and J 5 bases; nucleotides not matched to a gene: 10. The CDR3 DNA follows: TGTGCCTGCGACCCACTGGGGGAGAGAACAGCACAACTCTTCTTT. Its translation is CACDPLGERTAQLFF.

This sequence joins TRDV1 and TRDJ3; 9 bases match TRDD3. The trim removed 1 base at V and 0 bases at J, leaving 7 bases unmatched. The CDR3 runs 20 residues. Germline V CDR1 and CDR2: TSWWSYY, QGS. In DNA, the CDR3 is TGTGCTCTTGGGGAACCCGTACTGGGGGACAGCTCCTGGGACACCCGACAGATGTTTTTC. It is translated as CALGEPVLGDSSWDTRQMFF.

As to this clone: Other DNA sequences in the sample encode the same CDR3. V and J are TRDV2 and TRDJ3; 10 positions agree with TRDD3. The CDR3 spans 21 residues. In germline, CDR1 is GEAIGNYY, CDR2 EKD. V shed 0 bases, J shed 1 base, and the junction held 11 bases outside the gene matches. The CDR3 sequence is CACDTVSDWGIHSWDTRQMFF. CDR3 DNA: TGTGCCTGTGACACCGTTTCGGACTGGGGGATCCATTCCTGGGACACCCGACAGATGTTTTTC.

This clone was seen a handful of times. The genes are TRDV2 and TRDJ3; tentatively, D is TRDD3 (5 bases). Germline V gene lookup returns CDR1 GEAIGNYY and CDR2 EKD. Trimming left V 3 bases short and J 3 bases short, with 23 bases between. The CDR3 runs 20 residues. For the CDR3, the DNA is TGTGCCTGTGACCGCGTACTGGCCTCACCAAGTCACTGGGACACCCGACAGATGTTTTTC. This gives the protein CACDRVLASPSHWDTRQMFF.

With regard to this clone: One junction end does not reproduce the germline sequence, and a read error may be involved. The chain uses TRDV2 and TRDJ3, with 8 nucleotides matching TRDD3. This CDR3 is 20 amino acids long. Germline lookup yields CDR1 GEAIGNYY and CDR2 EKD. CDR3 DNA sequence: TGTGCCTGTGACGGCAGATGGGGGATCCGAAGCTCCTGGGGCACCCGACAGATGTTTTTC. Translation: CACDGRWGIRSSWGTRQMFF.

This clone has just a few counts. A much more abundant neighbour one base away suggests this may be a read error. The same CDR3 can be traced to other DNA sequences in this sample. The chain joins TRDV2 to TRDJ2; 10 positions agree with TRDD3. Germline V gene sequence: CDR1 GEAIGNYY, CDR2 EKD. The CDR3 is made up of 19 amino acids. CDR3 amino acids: CACDSLYWGMSGLTAQLFF. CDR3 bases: TGTGCCTGTGACTCCCTGTACTGGGGGATGTCCGGTTTGACAGCGCAACTCTTCTTT.

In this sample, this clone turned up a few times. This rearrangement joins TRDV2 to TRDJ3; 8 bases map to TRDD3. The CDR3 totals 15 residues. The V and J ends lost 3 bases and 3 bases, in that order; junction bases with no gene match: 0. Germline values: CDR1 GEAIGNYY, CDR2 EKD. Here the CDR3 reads CACDGGYWDTRQMFF. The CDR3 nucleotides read TGTGCCTGTGACGGGGGATACTGGGACACCCGACAGATGTTTTTC.

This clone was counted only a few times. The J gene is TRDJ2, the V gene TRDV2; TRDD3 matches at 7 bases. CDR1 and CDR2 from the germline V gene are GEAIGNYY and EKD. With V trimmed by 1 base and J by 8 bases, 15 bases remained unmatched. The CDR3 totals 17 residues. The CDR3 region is CACDTIEAAGGGAQLFF. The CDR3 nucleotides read TGTGCCTGTGACACTATAGAGGCCGCTGGGGGTGGCGCACAACTCTTCTTT.

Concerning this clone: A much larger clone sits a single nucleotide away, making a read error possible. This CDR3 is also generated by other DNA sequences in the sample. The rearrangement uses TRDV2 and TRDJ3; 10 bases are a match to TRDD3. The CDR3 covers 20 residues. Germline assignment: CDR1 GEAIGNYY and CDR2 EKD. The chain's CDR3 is CACDPVLGDSYSWDTRQMFF. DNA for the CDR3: TGTGCCTGTGACCCAGTACTGGGGGATTCCTACTCCTGGGACACCCGCCAGATGTTTTTC.

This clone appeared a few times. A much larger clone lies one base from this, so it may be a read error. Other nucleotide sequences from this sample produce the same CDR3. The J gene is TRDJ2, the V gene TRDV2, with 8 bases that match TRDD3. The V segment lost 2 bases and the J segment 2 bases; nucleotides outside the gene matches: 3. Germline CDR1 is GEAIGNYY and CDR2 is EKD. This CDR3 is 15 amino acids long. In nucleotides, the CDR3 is TGTGCCTGTGACATACTGGGGGCCTTGACAGCACAACTCTTCTTT. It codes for CACDILGALTAQLFF.

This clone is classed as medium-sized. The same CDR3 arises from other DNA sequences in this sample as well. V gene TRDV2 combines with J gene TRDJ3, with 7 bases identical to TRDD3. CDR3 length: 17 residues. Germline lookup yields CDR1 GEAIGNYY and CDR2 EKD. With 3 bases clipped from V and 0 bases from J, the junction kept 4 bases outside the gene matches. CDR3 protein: CACDLAGGSWDTRQMFF. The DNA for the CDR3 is TGTGCCTGTGACCTTGCTGGGGGCTCCTGGGACACCCGACAGATGTTTTTC.

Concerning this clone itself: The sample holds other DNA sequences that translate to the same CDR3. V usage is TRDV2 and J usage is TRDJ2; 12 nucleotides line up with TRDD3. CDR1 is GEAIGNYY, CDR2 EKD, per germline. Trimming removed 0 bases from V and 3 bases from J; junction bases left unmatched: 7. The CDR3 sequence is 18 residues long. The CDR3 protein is CACDTEGLGDTLTAQLFF. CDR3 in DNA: TGTGCCTGTGACACCGAGGGACTGGGGGATACCCTGACAGCACAACTCTTCTTT.

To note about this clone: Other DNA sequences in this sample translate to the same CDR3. In DNA, the CDR3 is TGTGCCTGTGACACCGTACTCTCCTCCTGGGACACCCGACAGATGTTTTTC. Protein: CACDTVLSSWDTRQMFF. J is TRDJ3 and V is TRDV2, with D unresolved. Trimming took off 0 bases at V and 0 bases at J, with 8 bases between the two ends. The CDR3 consists of 17 residues. The germline V gene has CDR1 GEAIGNYY and CDR2 EKD.

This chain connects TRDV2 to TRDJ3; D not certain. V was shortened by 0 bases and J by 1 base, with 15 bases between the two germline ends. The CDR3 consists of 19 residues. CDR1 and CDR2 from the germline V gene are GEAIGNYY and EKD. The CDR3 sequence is CACDTDEWVRSWDTRQMFF. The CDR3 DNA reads TGTGCCTGTGACACCGATGAGTGGGTAAGATCCTGGGACACCCGACAGATGTTTTTC.

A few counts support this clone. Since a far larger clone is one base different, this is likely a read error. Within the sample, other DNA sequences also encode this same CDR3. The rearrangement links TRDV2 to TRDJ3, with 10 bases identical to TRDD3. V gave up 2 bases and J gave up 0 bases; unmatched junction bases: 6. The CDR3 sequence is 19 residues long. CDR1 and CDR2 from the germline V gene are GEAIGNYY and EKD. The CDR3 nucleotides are TGTGCCTGTGACAAAGTGCTGGGGGATAGCTCCTGGGACACCCGACAGATGTTTTTC. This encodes CACDKVLGDSSWDTRQMFF.